The next 16 T cell receptor beta chains were all read from a single sample in a study of sequential checkpoint blockade in melanoma. Method: immunoSEQ multiplex PCR; TCRdb's copy keeps in-frame clones and lacks some. The sample yields tens of thousands of clones, 88% seen once. Treatment in this sample: randomized to nivolumab then ipilimumab (arm A) or the reverse (arm B). Source: CD8+ T cells sorted from blood (inferred from file names), taken from a patient given nivolumab and ipilimumab in sequence. Every receptor here comes from a human donor with melanoma.

The genes are TRBV5-6 and TRBJ2-1; 7 bases line up with TRBD1. Trimming took 0 bases from V and 10 from J; bases not matched to a gene: 4. The CDR3 totals 13 residues. The germline CDR1 and CDR2 sequences are SGHDT and YYEEEE. The CDR3 DNA reads as TGTGCCAGCAGCTTGGGACAGGGCTTCGAGCAGTTCTTC. It yields the protein CASSLGQGFEQFF.

The J gene is TRBJ2-1, the V gene TRBV19; D unresolved. The V and J ends lost 4 bases and 0 bases respectively, with 7 bases between them. Looked up from germline, CDR1 is LNHDA and CDR2 is SQIVND (reference sequence). The CDR3 is 14 residues long. The CDR3 sequence: CASSTVSSYNEQFF. CDR3 DNA: TGTGCCAGTAGTACGGTAAGCTCCTACAATGAGCAGTTCTTC.

J is TRBJ2-2 and V is TRBV4-2; 11 bases align to TRBD2. Germline CDR1 reads LGHNA; CDR2 reads YNFKEQ. The CDR3 spans 17 residues. V shed 0 bases, J shed 7 bases, and the junction held 7 bases outside the gene matches. CDR3 DNA sequence: TGTGCCAGCAGCCAAGATCCCCTAGCGGGAGGCAGCGGGGAGCTGTTTTTT. The encoded protein is CASSQDPLAGGSGELFF.

The rearrangement joins TRBV4-1 to TRBJ2-1; 11 bases are shared with TRBD2. The CDR3 runs 18 residues. The germline V gene has CDR1 MGHRA and CDR2 YSYEKL. J lost 10 bases, V lost 1 base, and 15 bases had no gene match. The CDR3 loop is CASSQVSPTSGSFYEQFF. The CDR3 DNA is TGCGCCAGCAGCCAAGTGAGCCCTACTAGCGGGAGTTTTTACGAGCAGTTCTTC.

The CDR3: CASSAGQRGTGELFF. The DNA for the CDR3 is TGTGCCAGCAGTGCGGGACAGCGGGGGACCGGGGAGCTGTTTTTT. The V gene is TRBV2, the J gene TRBJ2-2, with D possibly matching TRBD2 (8 bases). Trimming stripped 4 bases from V and 5 bases from J, with 14 bases between. CDR1 is SNHLY, CDR2 FYNNEI, per germline. CDR3 length: 15 amino acids.

The chain links TRBV5-1 to TRBJ1-4; 8 bases agree with TRBD1. CDR1 and CDR2 from the germline V gene are SGHRS and YFSETQ. The CDR3 is 14 amino acids. Losses at the gene ends were 2 bases for V and 8 bases for J; bases not matched to a gene: 5. CDR3 coding DNA: TGCGCCAGCAGCTTAAGACAGGGGCAGGAAAAACTGTTTTTT. As protein: CASSLRQGQEKLFF.

The chain has TRBV11-2 and TRBJ2-7; D unresolved. Germline assignment: CDR1 SGHAT and CDR2 FQNNGV. The CDR3 is 10 residues long. The ends were cut back, 6 bases at V and 7 bases at J, with 7 bases in the middle. CDR3 region: CASSKNEQYF. The CDR3 coding sequence is TGTGCCAGCAGTAAAAATGAGCAGTACTTC. Full variable domain (remainder filled in from reference TRBV11-2 and TRBJ2-7): EAGVAQSPRYKIIEKRQSVAFWCNPISGHATLYWYQQILGQGPKLLIQFQNNGVVDDSQLPKDRFSAERLKGVDSTLKIQPAKLEDSAVYLCASSKNEQYFGPGTRLTVT.

The chain links TRBV19 to TRBJ2-7; TRBD2 agrees at 9 bases. The CDR3 totals 16 residues. Per germline, CDR1 LNHDA and CDR2 SQIVND (reference sequence). Losses at the gene ends were 6 bases for V and 4 bases for J; bases not matched to a gene: 13. The DNA of the CDR3 is TGTGCCAGTAGCCCCGGGGGGCGGGAGGGCGTTTACGAGCAGTACGTC. Encoded protein: CASSPGGREGVYEQYV.

The table lists this clone with a few counts. V gene TRBV7-2 combines with J gene TRBJ2-2, with D possibly matching TRBD1 (5 bases). The ends were cut back, 2 bases at V and 6 bases at J, with 13 bases in the middle. Germline CDR1 is SGHTA and CDR2 is FQGNSA. This CDR3 has 15 amino acids. The CDR3 DNA reads as TGTGCCAGCAGCTTATTGCAGGGCAAGTCCGGGGAGCTGTTTTTT. Translated, it gives CASSLLQGKSGELFF.

J is TRBJ2-7 and V is TRBV6-5; 7 bases are a match to TRBD1. Germline CDR1 reads MNHEY; CDR2 reads SVGAGI. With 6 bases clipped from V and 0 bases from J, the junction kept 5 bases outside the gene matches. CDR3 size: 14 residues. The CDR3 DNA reads as TGTGCCAGCAGGGGGAACAGGGGCTCCTACGAGCAGTACGTC. It encodes CASRGNRGSYEQYV.

The J gene is TRBJ2-1, the V gene TRBV7-8; D might be TRBD2 (6 bases). With 0 bases removed from V and 0 bases from J, the gap between germline ends came to 21 bases. The CDR3 runs to 20 residues. Per the germline V gene, CDR1 is SGHVS and CDR2 is FQNEAQ. This CDR3 is CASSLALAWVGGDSYNEQFF. The CDR3 DNA sequence: TGTGCCAGCAGCTTAGCTTTAGCTTGGGTGGGGGGTGACTCCTACAATGAGCAGTTCTTC.

The V call is TRBV5-3, the J call TRBJ1-1; D remains ambiguous. TRBV5-3 is an ORF for which the function is uncertain. The length of the CDR3 is 13 residues. Deletions cut 8 bases from V and 4 bases from J, with 15 bases between. The CDR3 region has the DNA TGTGCCAGCAGCCCTGTGAGTGGCACTGAAGCTTTCTTT. Its protein product is CASSPVSGTEAFF.

The chain uses TRBV4-2 and TRBJ2-1; unclear D gene. V was shortened by 6 bases and J by 2 bases, with 14 bases between the two germline ends. CDR3 length equals 15 residues. Germline assignment: CDR1 LGHNA and CDR2 YNFKEQ. CDR3: CASSPFDDTYNEQFF. CDR3 nucleotides: TGTGCCAGCAGTCCCTTTGACGACACCTACAATGAGCAGTTCTTC.

V usage is TRBV6-1 and J usage is TRBJ2-7, with unresolved D. The germline CDR1 and CDR2 sequences are MNHNS and SASEGT. This CDR3 has 14 residues. V was shortened by 0 bases and J by 0 bases, with 6 bases between the two germline ends. The CDR3 reads CASSEAQASYEQYF. CDR3 DNA: TGTGCCAGCAGTGAAGCCCAGGCCTCCTACGAGCAGTACTTC.

CDR3 nucleotides: TGCGCCAGCAGCCAAGGGGTTAGCTTCTCCTACGAGCAGTACTTC. Encoded protein: CASSQGVSFSYEQYF. This chain uses TRBV4-1 with TRBJ2-7; D call uncertain. The CDR3 runs 15 residues. V lost 1 base, J lost 0 bases, and 10 bases lay in between. CDR1 MGHRA and CDR2 YSYEKL come from the germline V gene.

The chain carries TRBV7-8 and TRBJ2-3; 13 bases agree with TRBD2. Germline V lookup: CDR1 SGHVS, CDR2 FQNEAQ. The CDR3 has 15 residues. Trimming took 8 bases from V and 6 from J; bases not matched to a gene: 8. DNA of the CDR3: TGTGCCAGCGGAGCGACTAGCGGGAGGATGGATACGCAGTATTTT. It specifies CASGATSGRMDTQYF.